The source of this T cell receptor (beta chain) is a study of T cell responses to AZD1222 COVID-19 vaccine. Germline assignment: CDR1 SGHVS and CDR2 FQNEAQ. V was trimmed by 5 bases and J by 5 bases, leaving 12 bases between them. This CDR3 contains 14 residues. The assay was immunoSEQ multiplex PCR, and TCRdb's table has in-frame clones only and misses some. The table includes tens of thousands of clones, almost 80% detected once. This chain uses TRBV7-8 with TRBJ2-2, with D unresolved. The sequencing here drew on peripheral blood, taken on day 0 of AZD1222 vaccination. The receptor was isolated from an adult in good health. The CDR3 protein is CASSPLSGTGELFF. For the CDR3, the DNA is TGTGCCAGCAGCCCCCTTAGTGGAACCGGGGAGCTGTTTTTT.